This T cell receptor beta chain was captured in a study of cytomegalovirus exposure and HLA in healthy donors. As to this clone: Its antigen is unknown. This sample includes further DNA sequences coding for the same CDR3.

The CDR3 runs to 11 residues. Germline CDR1 is MDHEN and CDR2 is SYDVKM. The V and J ends lost 6 bases and 5 bases, in that order; junction bases with no gene match: 0. The PCR made use of 60 Vbeta and 13 Jbeta primers. Sequencing was performed with immunoSEQ multiplex PCR; in TCRdb, only in-frame clones are kept and a portion is missing. The sample gives some 150,000 clones, about four fifths of which show up once; 4% to 5.5% is in the top ten. Notes on the study in general: Common viral pathogens (according to a later analysis) appeared linked to several of the most significant clusters. A highly shared variant cluster was judged a likely technical artifact. The number of N-insertions in an Asian-associated ancestry cluster was reportedly below the roughly 670-donor mean in a later analysis. As confirmed in vitro, a few CMV-associated chains were specific for CMV antigens.

V and J are TRBV28 and TRBJ2-5, with TRBD2 identical over 7 bases. The TCR originated in a man aged 25-45 years in good health and CMV-seronegative. Sequenced input: PBMCs. CDR3 nucleotides: TGTGCCAGCAGGGGGGGGGAGACCCAGTACTTC. This gives the protein CASRGGETQYF.